Many counts were recorded for the clone carrying this TCR beta chain. What it recognizes is unknown. Regarding time point: newly diagnosed GD, antithyroid drugs for less than 3 months. Extracted RNA from PBMCs served as the source of the TCR library. In building TCR beta libraries, iRepertoire HTBI primers were used together with Arm-PCR of CDR3 regions. TCRdb re-analysed the multiplex PCR reads in MiXCR, keeping a single row per CDR3 protein. The sample has fewer than 400,000 distinct CDR3 sequences, more than 15% seen once. This specimen belongs to a study of regulatory T cells in long-lasting Graves disease. General observations from the study: Persistent Graves' patients possessed reduced TCR diversity relative to recently diagnosed ones.

The V gene end was trimmed by 8 bases and the J gene end by 2 bases; junction bases not matched to a gene: 9. Germline lookup yields CDR1 MNHNS and CDR2 SASEGT. This CDR3 spans 15 amino acids. This material consisted of peripheral blood mononuclear cells (PBMCs), taken at new diagnosis, from a patient treated with antithyroid drugs. The rearrangement links TRBV6-1 to TRBJ1-1; 9 nucleotides agree with TRBD1. The clonotype was recovered from a female donor with Graves disease. CDR3 in amino acids: CASGDLGQGNTEAFF. CDR3 DNA: TGTGCCAGCGGGGACCTGGGACAGGGTAACACTGAAGCTTTCTTT.